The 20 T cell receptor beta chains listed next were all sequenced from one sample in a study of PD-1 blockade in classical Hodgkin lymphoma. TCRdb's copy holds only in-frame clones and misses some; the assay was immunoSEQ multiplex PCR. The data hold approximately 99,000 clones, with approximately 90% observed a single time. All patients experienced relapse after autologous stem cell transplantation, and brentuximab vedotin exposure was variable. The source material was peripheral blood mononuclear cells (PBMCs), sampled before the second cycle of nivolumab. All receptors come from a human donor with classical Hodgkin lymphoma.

CDR3 region: CASSPGLAESSYEQYF. The CDR3 coding sequence is TGCGCCAGCAGCCCCGGACTAGCGGAAAGCTCCTACGAGCAGTACTTC. The chain couples TRBV5-1 to TRBJ2-7; 10 nucleotides align to TRBD2. Germline CDR1 is SGHRS and CDR2 is YFSETQ. With V trimmed by 4 bases and J by 0 bases, 7 bases remained unmatched. The CDR3 is 16 residues long.

For the CDR3, the DNA is TGTGCCAGCAGTTCGCAGGGGTTCCACGAGCAGTACTTC. Its protein is CASSSQGFHEQYF. The chain couples TRBV27 to TRBJ2-7; maybe TRBD1 (6 bases). Per germline, CDR1 MNHEY and CDR2 SMNVEV (reference sequence). The CDR3 runs 13 residues. V dropped 4 bases and J dropped 5 bases, with 12 bases sitting between them.

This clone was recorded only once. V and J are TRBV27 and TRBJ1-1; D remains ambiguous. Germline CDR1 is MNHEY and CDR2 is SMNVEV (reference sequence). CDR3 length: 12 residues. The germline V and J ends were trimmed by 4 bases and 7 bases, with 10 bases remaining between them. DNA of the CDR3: TGTGCCAGCAGTTATGTGGGGAGTGAAGCTTTCTTT. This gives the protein CASSYVGSEAFF.

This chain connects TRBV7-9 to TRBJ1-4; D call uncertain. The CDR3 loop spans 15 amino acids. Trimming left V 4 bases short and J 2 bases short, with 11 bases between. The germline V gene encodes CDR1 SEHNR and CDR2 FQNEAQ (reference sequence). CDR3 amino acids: CASSYDTSTNEKLFF. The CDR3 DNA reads TGTGCCAGCAGCTACGACACCTCCACTAATGAAAAACTGTTTTTT.

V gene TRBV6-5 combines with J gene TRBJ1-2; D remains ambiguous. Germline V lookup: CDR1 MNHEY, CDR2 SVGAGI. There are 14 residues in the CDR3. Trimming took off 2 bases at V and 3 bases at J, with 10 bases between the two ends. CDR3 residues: CASSYAPADYGYTF. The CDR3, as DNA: TGTGCCAGCAGTTACGCACCGGCTGACTATGGCTACACCTTC.

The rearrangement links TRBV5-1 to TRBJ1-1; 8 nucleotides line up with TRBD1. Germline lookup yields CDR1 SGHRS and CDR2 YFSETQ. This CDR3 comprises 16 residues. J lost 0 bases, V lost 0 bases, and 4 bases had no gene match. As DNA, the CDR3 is TGCGCCAGCAGCTTGGGGACAGGGCTCATGAACACTGAAGCTTTCTTT. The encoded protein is CASSLGTGLMNTEAFF.

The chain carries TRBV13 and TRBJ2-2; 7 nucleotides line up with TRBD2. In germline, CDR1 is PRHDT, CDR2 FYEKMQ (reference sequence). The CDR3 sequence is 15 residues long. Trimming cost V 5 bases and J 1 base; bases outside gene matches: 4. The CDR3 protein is CASSGLAVNTGELFF. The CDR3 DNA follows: TGTGCCAGCAGCGGCCTAGCGGTGAACACCGGGGAGCTGTTTTTT.

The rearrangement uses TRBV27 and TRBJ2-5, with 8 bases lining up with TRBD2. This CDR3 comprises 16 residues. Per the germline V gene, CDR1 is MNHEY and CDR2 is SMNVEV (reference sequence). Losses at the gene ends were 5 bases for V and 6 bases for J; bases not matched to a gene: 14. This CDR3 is CASSPLTSGPQKTQYF. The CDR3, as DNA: TGTGCCAGCAGTCCCTTAACTAGCGGCCCCCAGAAGACCCAGTACTTC.

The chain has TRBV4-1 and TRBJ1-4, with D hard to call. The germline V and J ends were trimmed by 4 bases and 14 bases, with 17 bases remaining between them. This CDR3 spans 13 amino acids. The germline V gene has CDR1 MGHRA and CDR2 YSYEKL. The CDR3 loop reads CASSPVSSERLFF. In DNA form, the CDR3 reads TGCGCCAGCAGCCCAGTGTCCTCTGAACGGCTGTTTTTT.

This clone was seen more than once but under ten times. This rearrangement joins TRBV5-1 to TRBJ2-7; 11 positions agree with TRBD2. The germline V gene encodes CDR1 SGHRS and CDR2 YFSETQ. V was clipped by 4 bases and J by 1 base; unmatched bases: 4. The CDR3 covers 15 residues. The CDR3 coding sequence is TGCGCCAGCAGCGTGGGACTAGCGGATTCCTACGAGCAGTACTTC. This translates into CASSVGLADSYEQYF.

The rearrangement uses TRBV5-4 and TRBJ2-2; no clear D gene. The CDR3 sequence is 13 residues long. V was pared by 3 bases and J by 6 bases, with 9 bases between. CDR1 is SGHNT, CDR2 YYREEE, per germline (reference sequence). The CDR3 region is CASSSFGSGELFF. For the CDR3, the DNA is TGTGCCAGCAGCTCTTTTGGTTCCGGGGAGCTGTTTTTT. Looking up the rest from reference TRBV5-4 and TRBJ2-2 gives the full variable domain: ETGVTQSPTHLIKTRGQQVTLRCSSQSGHNTVSWYQQALGQGPQFIFQYYREEENGRGNFPPRFSGLQFPNYSSELNVNALELDDSALYLCASSSFGSGELFFGEGSRLTVL.

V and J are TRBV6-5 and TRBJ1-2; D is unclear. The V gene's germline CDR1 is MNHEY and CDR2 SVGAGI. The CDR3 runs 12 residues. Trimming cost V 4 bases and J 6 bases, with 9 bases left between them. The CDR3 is CASSSFKNGYTF. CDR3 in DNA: TGTGCCAGCAGTTCCTTCAAAAATGGCTACACCTTC.

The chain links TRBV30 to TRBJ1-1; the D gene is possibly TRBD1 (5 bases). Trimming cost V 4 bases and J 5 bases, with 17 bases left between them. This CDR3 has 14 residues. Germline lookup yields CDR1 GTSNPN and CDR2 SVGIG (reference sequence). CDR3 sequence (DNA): TGTGCCTGGACATTTTGGGGGTTCGGAACTGAAGCTTTCTTT. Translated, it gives CAWTFWGFGTEAFF.

The CDR3 coding sequence is TGCGCCAGCAGTGAGGGGGGAGCAGGGGTTAGGTACACTGAAGCTTTCTTT. This codes for CASSEGGAGVRYTEAFF. This chain links TRBV10-2 with TRBJ1-1; TRBD1 is a possible D gene (6 bases). Germline CDR1 and CDR2: WSHSY and SAAADI. The CDR3 is 17 residues long. Deletions cut 2 bases from V and 3 bases from J, with 19 bases between.

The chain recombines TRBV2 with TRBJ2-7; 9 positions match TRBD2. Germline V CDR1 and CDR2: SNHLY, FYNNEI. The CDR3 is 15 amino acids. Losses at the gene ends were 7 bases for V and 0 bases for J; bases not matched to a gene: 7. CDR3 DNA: TGTGCCAGCAAAAGTACTAGCGGGTTCTCCTACGAGCAGTACTTC. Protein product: CASKSTSGFSYEQYF.

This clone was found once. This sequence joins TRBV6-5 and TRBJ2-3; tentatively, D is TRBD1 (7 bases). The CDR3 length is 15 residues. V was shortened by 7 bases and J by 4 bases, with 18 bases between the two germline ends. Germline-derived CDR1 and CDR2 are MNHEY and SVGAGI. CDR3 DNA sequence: TGTGCCAGCACCCAATGGAGGGGGCGAGCAGATACGCAGTATTTT. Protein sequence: CASTQWRGRADTQYF.

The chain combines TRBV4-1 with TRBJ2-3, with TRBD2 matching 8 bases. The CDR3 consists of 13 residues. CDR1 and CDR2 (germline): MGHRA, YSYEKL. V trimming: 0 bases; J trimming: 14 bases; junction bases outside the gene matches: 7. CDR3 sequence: CASSQDRGGLPYF. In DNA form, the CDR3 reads TGCGCCAGCAGCCAAGATCGGGGGGGGCTACCGTATTTT.

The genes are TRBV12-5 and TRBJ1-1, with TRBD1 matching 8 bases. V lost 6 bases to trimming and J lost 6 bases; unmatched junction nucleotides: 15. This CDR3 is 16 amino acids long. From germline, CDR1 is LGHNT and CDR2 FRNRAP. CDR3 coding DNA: TGTGCTAGTGGACCATCCCGACAGGGACAGGAGTCTGAAGCTTTCTTT. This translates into CASGPSRQGQESEAFF.

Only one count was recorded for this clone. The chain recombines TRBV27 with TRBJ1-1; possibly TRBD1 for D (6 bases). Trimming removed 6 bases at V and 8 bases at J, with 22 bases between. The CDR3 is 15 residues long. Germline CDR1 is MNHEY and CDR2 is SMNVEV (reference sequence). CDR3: CASSLNRAFVWEAFF. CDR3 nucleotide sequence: TGTGCCAGCAGCCTGAACAGGGCCTTTGTGTGGGAAGCTTTCTTT.

The CDR3 nucleotides are TGTGCCAGCAGCTCTACCTATAGCGGGAGAGGCGAGCAGTACTTC. It is translated as CASSSTYSGRGEQYF. J is TRBJ2-7 and V is TRBV11-2; 9 nucleotides align to TRBD2. The trim removed 4 bases at V and 6 bases at J, leaving 10 bases unmatched. Per the germline V gene, CDR1 is SGHAT and CDR2 is FQNNGV. The CDR3 runs 15 residues.